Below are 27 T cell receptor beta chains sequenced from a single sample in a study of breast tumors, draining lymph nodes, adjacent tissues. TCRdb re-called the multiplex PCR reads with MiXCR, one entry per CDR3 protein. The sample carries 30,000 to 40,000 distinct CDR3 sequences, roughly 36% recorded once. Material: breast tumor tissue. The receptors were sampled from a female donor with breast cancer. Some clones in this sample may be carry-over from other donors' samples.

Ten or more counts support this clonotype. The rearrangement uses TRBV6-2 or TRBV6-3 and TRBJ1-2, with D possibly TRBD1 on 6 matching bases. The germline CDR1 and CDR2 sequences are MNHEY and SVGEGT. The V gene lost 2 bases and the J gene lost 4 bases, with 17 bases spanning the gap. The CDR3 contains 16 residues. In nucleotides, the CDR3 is TGTGCCAGCAGTTACCCCAGGGACATGCACTTCTATGGCTACACCTTC. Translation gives CASSYPRDMHFYGYTF.

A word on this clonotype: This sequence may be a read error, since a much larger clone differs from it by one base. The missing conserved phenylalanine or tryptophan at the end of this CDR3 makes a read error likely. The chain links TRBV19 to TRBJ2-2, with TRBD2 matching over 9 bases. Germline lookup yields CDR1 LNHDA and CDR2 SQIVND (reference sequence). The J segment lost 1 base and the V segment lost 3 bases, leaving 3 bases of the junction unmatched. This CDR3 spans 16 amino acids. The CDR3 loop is CASSIQTSGNTGELFV. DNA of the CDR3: TGTGCCAGTAGTATTCAGACTAGCGGGAACACCGGGGAGCTGTTTGTT.

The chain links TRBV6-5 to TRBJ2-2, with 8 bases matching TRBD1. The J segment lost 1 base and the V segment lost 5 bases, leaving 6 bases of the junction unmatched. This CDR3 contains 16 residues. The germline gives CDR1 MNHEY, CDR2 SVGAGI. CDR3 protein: CASSKRDRQNTGELFF. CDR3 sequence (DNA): TGTGCCAGCAGTAAAAGGGACAGGCAGAACACCGGGGAGCTGTTTTTT.

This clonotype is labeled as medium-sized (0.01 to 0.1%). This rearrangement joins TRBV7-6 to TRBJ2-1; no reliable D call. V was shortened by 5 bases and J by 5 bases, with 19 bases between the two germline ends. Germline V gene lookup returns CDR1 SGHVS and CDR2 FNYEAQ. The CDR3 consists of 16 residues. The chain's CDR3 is CASSPVSSVAHNEQFF. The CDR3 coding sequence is TGTGCCAGCAGCCCAGTCTCCTCCGTGGCACACAATGAGCAGTTCTTC.

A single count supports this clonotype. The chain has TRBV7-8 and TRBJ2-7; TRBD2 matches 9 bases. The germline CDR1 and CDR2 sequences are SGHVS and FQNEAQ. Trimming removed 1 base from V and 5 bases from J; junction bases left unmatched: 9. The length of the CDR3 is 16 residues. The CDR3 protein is CASSLGLLAGSHEQYF. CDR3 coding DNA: TGTGCCAGCAGCTTAGGTCTCCTAGCGGGAAGCCACGAGCAGTACTTC.

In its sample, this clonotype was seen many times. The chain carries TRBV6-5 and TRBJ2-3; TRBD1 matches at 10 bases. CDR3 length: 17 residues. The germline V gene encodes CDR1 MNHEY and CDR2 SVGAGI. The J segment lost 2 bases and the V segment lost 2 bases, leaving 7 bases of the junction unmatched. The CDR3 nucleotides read TGTGCCAGCAGTTACCGTGGACAGGGGGTGATCACAGATACGCAGTATTTT. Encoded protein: CASSYRGQGVITDTQYF.

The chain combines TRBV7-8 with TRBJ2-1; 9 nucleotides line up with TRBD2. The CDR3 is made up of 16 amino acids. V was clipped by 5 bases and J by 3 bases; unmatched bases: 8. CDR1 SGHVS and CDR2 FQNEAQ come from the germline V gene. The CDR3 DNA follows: TGTGCCAGCAGCCTAGGGCGACTAGCGGACTACAATGAGCAGTTCTTC. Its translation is CASSLGRLADYNEQFF.

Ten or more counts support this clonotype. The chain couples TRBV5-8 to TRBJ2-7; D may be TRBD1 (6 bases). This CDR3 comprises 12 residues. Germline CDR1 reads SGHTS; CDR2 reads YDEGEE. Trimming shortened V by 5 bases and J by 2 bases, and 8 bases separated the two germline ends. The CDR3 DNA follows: TGTGCCAGCAGAGGACAGCCCTACGAGCAGTACTTC. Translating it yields CASRGQPYEQYF.

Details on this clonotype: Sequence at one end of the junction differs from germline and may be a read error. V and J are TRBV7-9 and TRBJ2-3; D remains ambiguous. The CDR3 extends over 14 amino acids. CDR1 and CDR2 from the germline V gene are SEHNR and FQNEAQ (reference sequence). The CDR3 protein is CASSLSGSTDTPYF. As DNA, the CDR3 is TGTGCCAGCAGCTTGTCGGGCAGCACAGATACGCCGTATTTT.

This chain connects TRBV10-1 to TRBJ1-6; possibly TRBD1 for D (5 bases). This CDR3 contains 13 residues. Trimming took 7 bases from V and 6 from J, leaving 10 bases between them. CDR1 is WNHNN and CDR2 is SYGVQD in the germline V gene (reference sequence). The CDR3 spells CASTGDLNSPLHF. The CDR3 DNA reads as TGCGCCAGCACGGGGGACCTTAATTCACCCCTCCACTTT.

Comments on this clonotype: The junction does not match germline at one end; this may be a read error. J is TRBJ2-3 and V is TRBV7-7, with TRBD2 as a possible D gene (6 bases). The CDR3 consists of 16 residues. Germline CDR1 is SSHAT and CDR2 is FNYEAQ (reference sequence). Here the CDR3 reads CASSLGGGDFTDTQYF. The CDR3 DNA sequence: TGTGCTAGCAGCTTAGGTGGAGGGGATTTCACAGATACGCAGTATTTT. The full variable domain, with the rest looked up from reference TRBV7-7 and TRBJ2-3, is GAGVSQSPRYKVTKRGQDVTLRCDPISSHATLYWYQQALGQGPEFLTYFNYEAQPDKSGLPSDRFSAERPEGSISTLTIQRTEQRDSAMYRCASSLGGGDFTDTQYFGPGTRLTVL.

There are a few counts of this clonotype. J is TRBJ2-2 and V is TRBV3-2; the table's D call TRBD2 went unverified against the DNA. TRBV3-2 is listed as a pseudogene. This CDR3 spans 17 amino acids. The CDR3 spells CASSQVPASDHTGELFF. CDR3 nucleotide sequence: TGTGCCAGCAGCCAAGTTCCGGCTAGCGATCACACCGGGGAGCTGTTTTTT.

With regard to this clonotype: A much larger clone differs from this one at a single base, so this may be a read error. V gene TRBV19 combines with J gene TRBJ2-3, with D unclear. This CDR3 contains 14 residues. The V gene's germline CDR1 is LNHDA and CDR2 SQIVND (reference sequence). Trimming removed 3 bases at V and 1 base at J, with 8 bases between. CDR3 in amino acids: CASSMWGCTDTQYF. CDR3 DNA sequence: TGTGCCAGTAGTATGTGGGGTTGCACAGATACGCAGTATTTT.

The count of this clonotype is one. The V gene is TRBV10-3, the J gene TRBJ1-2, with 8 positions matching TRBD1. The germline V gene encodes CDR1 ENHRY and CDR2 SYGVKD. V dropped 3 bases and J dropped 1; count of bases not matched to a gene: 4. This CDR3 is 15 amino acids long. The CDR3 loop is CAISEPGQGNYGYTF. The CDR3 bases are TGTGCCATCAGTGAACCTGGACAGGGTAACTATGGCTACACCTTC.

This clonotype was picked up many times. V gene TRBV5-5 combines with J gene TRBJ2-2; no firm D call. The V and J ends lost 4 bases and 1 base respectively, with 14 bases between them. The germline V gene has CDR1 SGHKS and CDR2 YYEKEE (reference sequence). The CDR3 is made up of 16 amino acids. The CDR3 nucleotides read TGTGCCAGCAGCCCCGTCGGTGGGTGGAACACCGGGGAGCTGTTTTTT. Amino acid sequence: CASSPVGGWNTGELFF. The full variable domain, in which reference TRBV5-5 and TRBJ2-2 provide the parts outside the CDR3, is DAGVTQSPTHLIKTRGQQVTLRCSPISGHKSVSWYQQVLGQGPQFIFQYYEKEERGRGNFPDRFSARQFPNYSSELNVNALLLGDSALYLCASSPVGGWNTGELFFGEGSRLTVL.

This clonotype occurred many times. The CDR3: CASSSAGVNTGELFF. In nucleotides, the CDR3 is TGTGCCAGCAGCTCAGCGGGAGTGAACACCGGGGAGCTGTTTTTT. The V gene is TRBV5-4, the J gene TRBJ2-2; 8 bases map to TRBD2. The CDR3 contains 15 residues. V lost 3 bases and J lost 1; bases outside the gene matches: 2. In germline, CDR1 is SGHNT, CDR2 YYREEE (reference sequence).

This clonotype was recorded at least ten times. In DNA form, the CDR3 reads TGTGCCAGCAGCTTATACGGGACAGGGGAAAATTCACCCCTCCACTTT. The encoded protein is CASSLYGTGENSPLHF. The V gene is TRBV7-2, the J gene TRBJ1-6; TRBD1 matches 10 bases. From germline, CDR1 is SGHTA and CDR2 FQGNSA. V lost 2 bases, J lost 7 bases, and 5 bases stayed unmatched. The CDR3 loop spans 16 amino acids. Using reference TRBV7-2 and TRBJ1-6 for the parts outside the CDR3, the full variable domain is GAGVSQSPSNKVTEKGKDVELRCDPISGHTALYWYRQSLGQGLEFLIYFQGNSAPDKSGLPSDRFSAERTGGSVSTLTIQRTQQEDSAVYLCASSLYGTGENSPLHFGNGTRLTVT.

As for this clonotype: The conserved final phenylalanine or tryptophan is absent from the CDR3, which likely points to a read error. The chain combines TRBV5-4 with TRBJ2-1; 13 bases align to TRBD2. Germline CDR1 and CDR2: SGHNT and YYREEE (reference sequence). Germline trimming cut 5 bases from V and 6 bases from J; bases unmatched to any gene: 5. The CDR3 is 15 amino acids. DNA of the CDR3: TGTGCCAGCAGTCAGACTAGCGGGAGGACCAATGAGCAGTTCCTC. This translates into CASSQTSGRTNEQFL.

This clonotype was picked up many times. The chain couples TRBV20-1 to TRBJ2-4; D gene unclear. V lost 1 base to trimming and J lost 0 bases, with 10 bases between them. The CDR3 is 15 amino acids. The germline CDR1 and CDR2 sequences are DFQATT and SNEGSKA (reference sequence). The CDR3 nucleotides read TGCAGTGCTAGAGCCAGAGAACTAGCCAAAAACATTCAGTACTTC. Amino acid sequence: CSARARELAKNIQYF.

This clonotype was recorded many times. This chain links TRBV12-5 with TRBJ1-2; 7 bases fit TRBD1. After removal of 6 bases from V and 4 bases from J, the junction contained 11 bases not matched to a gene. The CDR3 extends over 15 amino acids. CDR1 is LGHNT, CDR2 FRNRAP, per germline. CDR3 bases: TGTGCTAGTGGCAGACTTGGACAGGTACGCTATGGCTACACCTTC. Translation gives CASGRLGQVRYGYTF.

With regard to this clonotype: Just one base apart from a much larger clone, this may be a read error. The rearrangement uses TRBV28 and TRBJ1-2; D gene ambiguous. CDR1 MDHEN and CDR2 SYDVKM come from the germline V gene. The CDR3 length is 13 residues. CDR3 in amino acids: CASSLPGTYGCTF. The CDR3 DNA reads TGTGCCAGCAGTTTACCAGGTACCTATGGCTGCACCTTC.

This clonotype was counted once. CDR3 amino acids: CASSQGGDRVVSPLHF. DNA for the CDR3: TGTGCCAGCAGCCAAGGTGGAGACAGGGTTGTCTCACCCCTCCACTTT. The rearrangement links TRBV4-2 to TRBJ1-6; TRBD1 matches at 7 bases. The CDR3 extends over 16 amino acids. V shed 1 base and J 10 bases; nucleotides not matched to a gene: 10. In germline, CDR1 is LGHNA, CDR2 YNFKEQ.

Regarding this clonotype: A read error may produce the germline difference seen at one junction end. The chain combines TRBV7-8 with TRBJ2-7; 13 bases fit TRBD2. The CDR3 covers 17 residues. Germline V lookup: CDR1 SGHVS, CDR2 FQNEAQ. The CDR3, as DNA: TGTGCCAGCAGCTTAGCCAAGCTGGGACTAGCGGGAACCCGGACAGTCTTC. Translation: CASSLAKLGLAGTRTVF.

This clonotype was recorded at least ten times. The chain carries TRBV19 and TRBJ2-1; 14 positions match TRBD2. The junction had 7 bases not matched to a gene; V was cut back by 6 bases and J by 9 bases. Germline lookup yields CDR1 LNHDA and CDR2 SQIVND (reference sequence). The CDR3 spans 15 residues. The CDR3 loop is CASRPGLAGVREQFF. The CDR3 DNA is TGTGCCAGTAGGCCGGGACTAGCGGGAGTGCGTGAGCAGTTCTTC.

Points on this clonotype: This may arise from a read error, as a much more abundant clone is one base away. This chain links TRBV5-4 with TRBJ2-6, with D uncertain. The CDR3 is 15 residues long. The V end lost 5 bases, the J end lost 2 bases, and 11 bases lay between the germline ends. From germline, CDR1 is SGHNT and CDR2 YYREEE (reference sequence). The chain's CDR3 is CASRLWVTGANVLTF. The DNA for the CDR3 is TGTGCCAGCAGACTCTGGGTGACTGGGGCCAACGTCCTGACTTTC.

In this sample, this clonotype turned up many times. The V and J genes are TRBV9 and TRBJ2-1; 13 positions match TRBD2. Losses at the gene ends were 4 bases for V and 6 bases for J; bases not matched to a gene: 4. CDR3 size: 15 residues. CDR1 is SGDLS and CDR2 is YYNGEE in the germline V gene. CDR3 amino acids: CASSPTSGRTNEQFF. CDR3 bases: TGTGCCAGCAGCCCGACTAGCGGGAGGACCAATGAGCAGTTCTTC.

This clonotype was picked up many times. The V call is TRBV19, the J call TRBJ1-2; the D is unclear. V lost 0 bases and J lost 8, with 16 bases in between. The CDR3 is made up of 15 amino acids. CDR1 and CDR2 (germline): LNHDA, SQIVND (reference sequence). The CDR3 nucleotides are TGTGCCAGTAGTATAGAGGGCAGATTTTTGAGGGGCTACACCTTC. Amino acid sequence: CASSIEGRFLRGYTF.